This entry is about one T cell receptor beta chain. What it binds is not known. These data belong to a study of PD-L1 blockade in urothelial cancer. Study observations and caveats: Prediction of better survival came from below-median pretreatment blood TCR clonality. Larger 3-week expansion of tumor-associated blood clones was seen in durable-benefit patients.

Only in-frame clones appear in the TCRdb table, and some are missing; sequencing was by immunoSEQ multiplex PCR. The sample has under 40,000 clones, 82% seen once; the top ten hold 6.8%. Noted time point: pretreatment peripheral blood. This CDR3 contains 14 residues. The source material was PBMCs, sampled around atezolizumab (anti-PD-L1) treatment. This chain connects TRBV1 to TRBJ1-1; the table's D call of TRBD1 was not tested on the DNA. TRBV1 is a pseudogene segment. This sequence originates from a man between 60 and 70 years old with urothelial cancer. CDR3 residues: CTSSHGTGNTEAFF. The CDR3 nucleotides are TGCACCAGCAGCCATGGGACAGGAAACACTGAAGCTTTCTTT.